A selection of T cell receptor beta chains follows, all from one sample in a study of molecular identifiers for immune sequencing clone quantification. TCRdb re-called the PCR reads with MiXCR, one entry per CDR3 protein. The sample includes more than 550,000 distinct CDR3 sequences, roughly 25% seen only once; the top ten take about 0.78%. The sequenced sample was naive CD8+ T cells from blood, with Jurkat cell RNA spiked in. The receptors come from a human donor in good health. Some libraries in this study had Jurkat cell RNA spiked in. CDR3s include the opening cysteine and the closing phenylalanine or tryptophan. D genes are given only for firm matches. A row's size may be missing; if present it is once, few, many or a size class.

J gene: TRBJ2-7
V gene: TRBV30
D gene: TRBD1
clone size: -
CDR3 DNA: TGTGCCTGGGCCCGGGGACAGGGGTTGTCCTACGAGCAGTACTTC
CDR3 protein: CAWARGQGLSYEQYF

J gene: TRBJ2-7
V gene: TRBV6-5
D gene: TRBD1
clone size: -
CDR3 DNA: TGTGCCGGCAGTTATGGGACAGGGGATTACGAGCAGTACTTC
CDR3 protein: CAGSYGTGDYEQYF

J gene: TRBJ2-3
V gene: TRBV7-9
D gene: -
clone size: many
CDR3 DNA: TGTGCCAGCAGCTTACTAGGGAGAGACGCCTTCACAGATACGCAGTATTTT
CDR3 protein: CASSLLGRDAFTDTQYF

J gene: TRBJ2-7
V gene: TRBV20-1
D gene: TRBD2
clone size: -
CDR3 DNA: TGCAGTGCTGCGGGACTCACGAGGACTAGCGGGAGGTTAAGCGAGCAGTACTTC
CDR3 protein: CSAAGLTRTSGRLSEQYF

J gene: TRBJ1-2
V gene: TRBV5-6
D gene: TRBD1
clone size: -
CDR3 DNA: TGTGCCAGCAGATCGCCGGGACAGGGGGCGAACTATGGCTACACCTTC
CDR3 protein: CASRSPGQGANYGYTF

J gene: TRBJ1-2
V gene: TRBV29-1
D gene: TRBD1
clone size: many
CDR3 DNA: TGCAGTTACTGGGGACAGTACTATGGCTACACCTTC
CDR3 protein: CSYWGQYYGYTF

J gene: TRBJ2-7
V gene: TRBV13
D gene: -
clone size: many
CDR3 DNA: TGTGCCAGCAGCTTCGGAGAGTACGAGCAGTACTTC
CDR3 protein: CASSFGEYEQYF

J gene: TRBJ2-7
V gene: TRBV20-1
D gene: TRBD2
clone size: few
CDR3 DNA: TGCAGTGCTAGAGACTTCCCTAGCGGGGAGTACGAGCAGTACTTC
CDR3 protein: CSARDFPSGEYEQYF

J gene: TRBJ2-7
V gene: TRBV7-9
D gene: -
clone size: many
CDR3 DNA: TGTGCCAGCAGCCCCATAGTGGGCGAGCACTCCTACGAGCAGTACTTC
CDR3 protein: CASSPIVGEHSYEQYF

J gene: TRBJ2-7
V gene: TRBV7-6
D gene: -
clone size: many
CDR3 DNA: TGTGCCAGCAGCTTTGGCCCGGCAGGGGATCGGTCCGAGCAGTACTTC
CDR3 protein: CASSFGPAGDRSEQYF

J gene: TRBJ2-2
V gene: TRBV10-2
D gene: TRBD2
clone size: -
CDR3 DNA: TGCGCCAGCAGTGAGGCGGGACTAACGAACACCGGGGAGCTGTTTTTT
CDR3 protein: CASSEAGLTNTGELFF

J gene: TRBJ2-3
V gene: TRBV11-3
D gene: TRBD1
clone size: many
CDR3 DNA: TGTGCCAGCAGCCAACGGACAGGAGCAGATACGCAGTATTTT
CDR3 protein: CASSQRTGADTQYF

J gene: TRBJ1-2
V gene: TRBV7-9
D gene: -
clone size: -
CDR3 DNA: TGTGCCAGCAGCTTAGCCGGGGCTGGTGACTATGGCTACACCTTC
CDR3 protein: CASSLAGAGDYGYTF

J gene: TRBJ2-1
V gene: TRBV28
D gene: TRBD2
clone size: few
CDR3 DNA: TGTGCCAGCAGCCAGAAACCGGGACTAGCTTCTGGGTTGAATGAGCAGTTCTTC
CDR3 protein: CASSQKPGLASGLNEQFF

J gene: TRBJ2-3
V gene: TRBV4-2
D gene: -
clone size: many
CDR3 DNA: TGTGCCAGCAGCCAAAGCGACGGTAATACGCAGTATTTT
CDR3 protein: CASSQSDGNTQYF

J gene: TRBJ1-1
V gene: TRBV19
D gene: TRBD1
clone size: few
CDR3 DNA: TGTGCCAGTATCATCCCCAGGACAGGAAAGAACACTGAAGCTTTCTTT
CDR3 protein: CASIIPRTGKNTEAFF

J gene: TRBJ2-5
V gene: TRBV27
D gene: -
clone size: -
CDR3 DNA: TGTGCCAGCAGTTCGTGGACTGGAGTTGGAGAGACCCAGTACTTC
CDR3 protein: CASSSWTGVGETQYF

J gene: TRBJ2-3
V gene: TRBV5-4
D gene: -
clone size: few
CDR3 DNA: TGTGCCAGCAGCTTATACGAGGGACACACAGATACGCAGTATTTT
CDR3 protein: CASSLYEGHTDTQYF

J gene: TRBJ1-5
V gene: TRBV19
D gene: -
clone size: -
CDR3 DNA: TGTGCCAGTAATATACAATTTGATCAGCCCCAACATTTT
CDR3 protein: CASNIQFDQPQHF

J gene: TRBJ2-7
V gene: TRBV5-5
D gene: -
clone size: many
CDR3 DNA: TGTGCCAGCAGCCCGGATCGCCAGCGCGCGTCCTACGAGCAGTACTTC
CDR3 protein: CASSPDRQRASYEQYF

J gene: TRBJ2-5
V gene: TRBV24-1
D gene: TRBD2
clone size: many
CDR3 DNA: TGTGCCACCAGTGATCTAGCGGCCCAAGAGACCCAGTACTTC
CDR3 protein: CATSDLAAQETQYF

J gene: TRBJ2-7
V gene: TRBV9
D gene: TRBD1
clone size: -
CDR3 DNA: TGTGCCAGCAGTGCCGGGACAGGATCGTCCGCGCAGTCCTTC
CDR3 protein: CASSAGTGSSAQSF

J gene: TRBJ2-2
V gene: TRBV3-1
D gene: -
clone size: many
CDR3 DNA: TGTGCCAGCAGGGACTTCACCGGGGAGCTGTTTTTT
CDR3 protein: CASRDFTGELFF

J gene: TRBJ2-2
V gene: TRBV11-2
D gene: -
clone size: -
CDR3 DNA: TGTGCCAGCAGCTCCGGTGGGGGGACCACCGGGGAGCTGTTTTTT
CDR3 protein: CASSSGGGTTGELFF

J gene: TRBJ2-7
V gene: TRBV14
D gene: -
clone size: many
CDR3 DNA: TGTGCCAGCAGCCAAAAAACAATGAGGACAAGCTCCTACGAGCAGTACTTC
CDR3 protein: CASSQKTMRTSSYEQYF

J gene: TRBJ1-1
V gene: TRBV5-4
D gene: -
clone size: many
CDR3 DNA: TGTGCCAGCAGCGATGGACTGCCCACTGAAGCTTTCTTT
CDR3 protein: CASSDGLPTEAFF

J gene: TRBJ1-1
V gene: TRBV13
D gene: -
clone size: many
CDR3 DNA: TGTGCCAGCAGCTCGAGGGCCATAAAAGCTTTCTTT
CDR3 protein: CASSSRAIKAFF

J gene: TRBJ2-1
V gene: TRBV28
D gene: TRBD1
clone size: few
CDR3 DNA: TGTGCCAGCAACACGGACAGGTACAATGAGCAGTTCTTC
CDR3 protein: CASNTDRYNEQFF

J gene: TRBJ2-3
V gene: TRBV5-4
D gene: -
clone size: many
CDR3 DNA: TGTGCCAGCAGCTCCGGGGACTCCCGATTTCTGGATACGCAGTATTTT
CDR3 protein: CASSSGDSRFLDTQYF

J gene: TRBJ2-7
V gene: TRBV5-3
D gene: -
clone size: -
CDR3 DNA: TGTGCCAGCAGCCATTACGATTACCCCTACGAGCAGTACTTC
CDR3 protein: CASSHYDYPYEQYF

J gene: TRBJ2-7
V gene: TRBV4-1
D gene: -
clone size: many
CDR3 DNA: TGCGCCAGCAGCCAAGGGACGGGAAGAAGCTACGAGCAGTACTTC
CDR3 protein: CASSQGTGRSYEQYF

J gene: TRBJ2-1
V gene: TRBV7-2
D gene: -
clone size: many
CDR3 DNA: TGTGCCAGCAGCTTAGGACTGTACAATGAGCAGTTCTTC
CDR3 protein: CASSLGLYNEQFF

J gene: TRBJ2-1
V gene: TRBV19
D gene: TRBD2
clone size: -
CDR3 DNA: TGTGCCAGTAGTGTCGATAGCGGGAGAGGCCACAATGAGCAGTTCTTC
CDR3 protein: CASSVDSGRGHNEQFF

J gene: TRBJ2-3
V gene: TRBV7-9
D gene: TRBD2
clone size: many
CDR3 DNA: TGTGCCAGCCGAAAGCGGGGAGACCACACAGATACGCAGTATTTT
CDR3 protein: CASRKRGDHTDTQYF

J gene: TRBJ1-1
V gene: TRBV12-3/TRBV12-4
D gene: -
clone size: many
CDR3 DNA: TGTGCCAGCAGTTTTGCAGGGGTGGCCACTGAAGCTTTCTTT
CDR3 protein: CASSFAGVATEAFF

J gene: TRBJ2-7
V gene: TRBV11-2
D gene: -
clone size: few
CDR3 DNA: TGTGCCAGCAGCCCCGATCAAACCTACGAGCAGTACTTC
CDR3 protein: CASSPDQTYEQYF

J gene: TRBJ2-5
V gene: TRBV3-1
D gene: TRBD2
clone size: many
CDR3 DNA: TGTGCCAGCAGCGGACTAGCGGGCCAAGAGACCCAGTACTTC
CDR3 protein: CASSGLAGQETQYF

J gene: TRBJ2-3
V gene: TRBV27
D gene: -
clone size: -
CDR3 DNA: TGTGCCAGCAGAGTACTAGGTAGCACAGATACGCAGTATTTT
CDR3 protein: CASRVLGSTDTQYF

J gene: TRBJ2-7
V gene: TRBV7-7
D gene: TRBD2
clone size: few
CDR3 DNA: TGTGCTAGCAGCTTCCGGGAGGGGGACGAGCAGTACTTC
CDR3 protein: CASSFREGDEQYF

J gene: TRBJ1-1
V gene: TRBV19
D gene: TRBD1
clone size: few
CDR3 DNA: TGTGCCAGTACTATGGGACAGGGGATGAACACTGAAGCTTTCTTT
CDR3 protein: CASTMGQGMNTEAFF

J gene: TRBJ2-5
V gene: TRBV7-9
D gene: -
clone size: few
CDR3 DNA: TGTGCCAGCAGCCAACTGGCCTTGCAAGAGACCCAGTACTTC
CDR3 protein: CASSQLALQETQYF

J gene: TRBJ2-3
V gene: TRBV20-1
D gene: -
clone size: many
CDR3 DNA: TGCAGTGCCCGTGAGTGGCGGGGTACAGATACGCAGTATTTT
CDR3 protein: CSAREWRGTDTQYF

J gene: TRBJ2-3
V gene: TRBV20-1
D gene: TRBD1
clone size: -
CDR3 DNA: TGCAGTGCCAACTCCGGGACAGAAAGCCCAGATACGCAGTATTTT
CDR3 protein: CSANSGTESPDTQYF